This T cell receptor beta chain was captured in a study of T cell responses to AZD1222 COVID-19 vaccine. Profiled with immunoSEQ multiplex PCR; TCRdb holds only in-frame clones, not every one. The data hold fewer than 150,000 clones, with around 91% observed a single time. With respect to this clone: The antigen remains undetermined.

Study conclusions and caveats: Reportedly, close to half of spike-specific TCRs are directed against unmutated variant regions. Repertoires were obtained solely post-peak T cell response. It was only 6 or 7 AZD1222 recipients who were seropositive at baseline.

The CDR3 is 16 residues long. Germline V gene sequence: CDR1 MNHEY, CDR2 SVGAGI. The V end was cut by 0 bases, the J end by 5 bases, with 14 bases between. V and J are TRBV6-5 and TRBJ1-5; tentatively, D is TRBD1 (5 bases). The sample was peripheral blood, taken 28 days after the second AZD1222 dose. The receptor was isolated from an adult who received the AZD1222 COVID-19 vaccine. The CDR3 is CASSYSGGVGHQPQHF. In nucleotides, the CDR3 is TGTGCCAGCAGTTACTCGGGAGGGGTAGGCCATCAGCCCCAGCATTTT.